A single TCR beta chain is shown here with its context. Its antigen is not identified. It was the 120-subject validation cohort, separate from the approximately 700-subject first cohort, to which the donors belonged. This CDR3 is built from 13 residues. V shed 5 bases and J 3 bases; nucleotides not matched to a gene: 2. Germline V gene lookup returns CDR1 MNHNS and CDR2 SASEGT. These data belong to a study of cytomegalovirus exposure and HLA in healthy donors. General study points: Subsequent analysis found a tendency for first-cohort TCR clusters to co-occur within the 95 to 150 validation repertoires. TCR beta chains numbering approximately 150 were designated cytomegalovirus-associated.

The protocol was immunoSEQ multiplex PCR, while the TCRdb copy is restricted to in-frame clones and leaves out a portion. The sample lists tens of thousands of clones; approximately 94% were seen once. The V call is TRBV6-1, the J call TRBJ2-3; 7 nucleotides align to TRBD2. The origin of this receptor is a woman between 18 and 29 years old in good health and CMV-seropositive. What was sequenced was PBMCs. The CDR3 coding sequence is TGTGCCAGCAGTCGGGACTATACAGATACGCAGTATTTT. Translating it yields CASSRDYTDTQYF.